These 23 T cell receptor beta chains were all obtained from the same sample, sequenced in a study of blood T cell repertoires in COVID-19 (dated by TCRdb to 2019 to 2021). The method behind the library was the immunoSEQ multiplex PCR assay. Held by TCRdb, this immuneACCESS table contains in-frame sequences only and omits some clones. Under half of the omission traces to an unresolved V gene where checked; the cause of the rest is unknown. A total of hundreds of thousands of clones appear in this sample, 80% to 90% of them only once. Approximately 10% of the sample goes to the ten largest clones. Sequencing was done on a sample of peripheral blood. The receptors were gathered from a man aged 50-59 years with COVID-19, enrolled during active disease.

The chain recombines TRBV19 with TRBJ2-1, with D uncertain. V dropped 8 bases and J dropped 5 bases, with 22 bases sitting between them. Germline lookup yields CDR1 LNHDA and CDR2 SQIVND (reference sequence). There are 16 residues in the CDR3. The CDR3 region has the DNA TGTGCCAGTGGCGTAGCTCCCCGAAGGAGCGACAATGAGCAGTTCTTC. Its protein is CASGVAPRRSDNEQFF.

This clone was recorded once. The chain couples TRBV28 to TRBJ2-3, with TRBD1 as a possible D gene (5 bases). In germline, CDR1 is MDHEN, CDR2 SYDVKM. V lost 3 bases, J lost 6 bases, and 10 bases lay in between. There are 13 residues in the CDR3. CDR3 in DNA: TGTGCCAGCAGTTTCCAGGGTCGGGATACGCAGTATTTT. Its translation is CASSFQGRDTQYF.

The chain employs TRBV4-1 and TRBJ1-5; the D gene is possibly TRBD1 (6 bases). The CDR3 is 14 residues long. V dropped 0 bases and J dropped 5 bases, with 8 bases sitting between them. CDR1 is MGHRA, CDR2 YSYEKL, per germline. CDR3 amino acids: CASSQEGAHQPQHF. In DNA, the CDR3 is TGCGCCAGCAGCCAAGAGGGGGCGCATCAGCCCCAGCATTTT.

The gene calls are TRBV28 and TRBJ1-2, with 8 nucleotides matching TRBD1. There are 15 residues in the CDR3. Germline assignment: CDR1 MDHEN and CDR2 SYDVKM. V gave up 3 bases and J gave up 2 bases; unmatched junction bases: 5. The CDR3 DNA reads as TGTGCCAGCAGTTTTCGTCGACAGGGGAACTATGGCTACACCTTC. This codes for CASSFRRQGNYGYTF.

The chain couples TRBV27 to TRBJ1-1, with D possibly TRBD1 on 6 matching bases. The germline V gene encodes CDR1 MNHEY and CDR2 SMNVEV (reference sequence). The CDR3 spans 14 residues. V dropped 4 bases and J dropped 3 bases, with 12 bases sitting between them. CDR3 sequence: CASSSNRVDTEAFF. CDR3 DNA sequence: TGTGCCAGCAGTTCCAACAGGGTTGACACTGAAGCTTTCTTT.

The CDR3 DNA sequence: TGTGCCAGTGGGGACAGCATGAATCAGCCCCAGCATTTT. Translated: CASGDSMNQPQHF. The rearrangement uses TRBV19 and TRBJ1-5, with 7 bases that match TRBD1. Germline CDR1 is LNHDA and CDR2 is SQIVND (reference sequence). The trim removed 8 bases at V and 4 bases at J, leaving 5 bases unmatched. The CDR3 is 13 amino acids.

The chain employs TRBV18 and TRBJ1-5; no reliable D call. Germline-derived CDR1 and CDR2 are KGHSH and LQKENI. The CDR3 totals 16 residues. V was shortened by 6 bases and J by 2 bases, with 17 bases between the two germline ends. Written as DNA, the CDR3 is TGTGCCAGCTCCCAATCAGGTTCGGCAGGCAATCAGCCCCAGCATTTT. Amino acid sequence: CASSQSGSAGNQPQHF.

The chain combines TRBV3-1 (or the pseudogene TRBV3-2) with TRBJ2-7, with 10 bases fitting TRBD1. The ends lost 2 bases at V and 2 bases at J; junction bases unmatched: 3. There are 15 residues in the CDR3. Germline V gives CDR1 LGHDT, CDR2 YNNKEL (reference sequence). CDR3 loop: CASSQMTGGAYEQYF. CDR3 coding DNA: TGTGCCAGCAGCCAAATGACAGGGGGCGCCTACGAGCAGTACTTC.

V usage is TRBV25-1 and J usage is TRBJ2-2; D remains ambiguous. V lost 0 bases, J lost 6 bases, and 5 bases lay in between. The germline CDR1 and CDR2 sequences are MGHDK and SYGVNS. The CDR3 sequence is 13 residues long. Here the CDR3 reads CASSEYSPGELFF. The CDR3 DNA follows: TGTGCCAGCAGTGAATACAGTCCCGGGGAGCTGTTTTTT.

V is TRBV19 and J is TRBJ1-1; D might be TRBD1 (6 bases). V shed 3 bases and J shed 3 bases, with 14 bases lying between them. The CDR3 loop spans 15 amino acids. Germline loops: CDR1 LNHDA, CDR2 SQIVND (reference sequence). The CDR3 DNA reads TGTGCCAGTAGTATCTTGGGGGCGGTAGACACTGAAGCTTTCTTT. Translated, it gives CASSILGAVDTEAFF.

The chain couples TRBV5-1 to TRBJ1-6, with D maybe TRBD1 (5 bases). The germline V gene encodes CDR1 SGHRS and CDR2 YFSETQ. The V gene lost 5 bases and the J gene lost 0 bases, with 18 bases spanning the gap. The CDR3 totals 18 residues. The CDR3 loop is CASRKEAGPSSYNSPLHF. The DNA of the CDR3 is TGCGCCAGCAGGAAGGAAGCAGGGCCGAGCTCCTATAATTCACCCCTCCACTTT. Variable domain in full (rest from reference TRBV5-1 and TRBJ1-6): KAGVTQTPRYLIKTRGQQVTLSCSPISGHRSVSWYQQTPGQGLQFLFEYFSETQRNKGNFPGRFSGRQFSNSRSEMNVSTLELGDSALYLCASRKEAGPSSYNSPLHFGNGTRLTVT.

The rearrangement uses TRBV28 and TRBJ1-5; D is unresolved. Trimming shortened V by 4 bases and J by 6 bases, and 13 bases separated the two germline ends. The CDR3 is 14 amino acids. Germline CDR1 is MDHEN and CDR2 is SYDVKM. The CDR3 sequence is CASSSPALSQPQHF. For the CDR3, the DNA is TGTGCCAGCAGTTCCCCTGCCCTTAGTCAGCCCCAGCATTTT.

This chain joins TRBV9 and TRBJ1-2; 8 nucleotides line up with TRBD1. With V trimmed by 4 bases and J by 4 bases, 6 bases remained unmatched. The CDR3 totals 14 residues. The germline gives CDR1 SGDLS, CDR2 YYNGEE. The CDR3 region is CASSREGQAYGYTF. In DNA, the CDR3 is TGTGCCAGCAGCCGTGAGGGACAGGCCTATGGCTACACCTTC.

This clone occurred once. This chain links TRBV2 with TRBJ2-5; TRBD1 is a possible D gene (5 bases). The length of the CDR3 is 13 residues. The ends were cut back, 4 bases at V and 1 base at J, with 7 bases in the middle. Germline V lookup: CDR1 SNHLY, CDR2 FYNNEI. The CDR3 loop is CASSGQTQETQYF. The CDR3 DNA follows: TGTGCCAGCAGTGGACAGACCCAAGAGACCCAGTACTTC.

V and J are TRBV2 and TRBJ1-5, with D hard to call. The V end lost 8 bases, the J end lost 0 bases, and 14 bases lay between the germline ends. The CDR3 length is 15 residues. Germline V gives CDR1 SNHLY, CDR2 FYNNEI. The CDR3 DNA follows: TGTGCCAGCGTACCGCTAGACCCTAGCAATCAGCCCCAGCATTTT. Translation: CASVPLDPSNQPQHF.

The rearrangement links TRBV14 to TRBJ2-5; maybe TRBD2 (5 bases). V gave up 4 bases and J gave up 2 bases, with 14 bases separating them. This CDR3 spans 15 amino acids. Germline CDR1 and CDR2: SGHDN and FVKESK. CDR3 residues: CASSLNIGIQETQYF. CDR3 sequence (DNA): TGTGCCAGCAGCCTCAATATCGGGATTCAAGAGACCCAGTACTTC.

V gene TRBV20-1 combines with J gene TRBJ2-5; D gene ambiguous. In germline, CDR1 is DFQATT, CDR2 SNEGSKA (reference sequence). Between the trimmed V and J ends, which lost 3 bases and 0 bases, there was a span of 11 bases. This CDR3 is 14 amino acids long. The CDR3 is CSASHIRYQETQYF. The DNA for the CDR3 is TGCAGTGCTAGTCATATTAGATACCAAGAGACCCAGTACTTC.

The chain couples TRBV12-3 or TRBV12-4 to TRBJ1-2; D uncertain. Trimming removed 2 bases from V and 7 bases from J, with 11 bases in between. The CDR3 sequence is 13 residues long. The CDR3 sequence: CASSLRSAVGYTF. The CDR3 nucleotides read TGTGCCAGCAGTTTAAGGTCAGCGGTTGGCTACACCTTC.

This rearrangement joins TRBV3-1 (or the pseudogene TRBV3-2) to TRBJ2-5, with D possibly TRBD2 on 6 matching bases. The CDR3 runs 16 residues. Germline V gene data show CDR1 as LGHDT and CDR2 as YNNKEL (reference sequence). Trimming stripped 2 bases from V and 1 base from J, with 14 bases between. CDR3 DNA: TGTGCCAGCAGCCAATCCCCCCGGGGGACCCAAGAGACCCAGTACTTC. Amino acid sequence: CASSQSPRGTQETQYF.

The genes are TRBV4-1 and TRBJ2-3, with 9 bases lining up with TRBD1. Losses at the gene ends were 4 bases for V and 4 bases for J; bases not matched to a gene: 6. Germline CDR1 MGHRA, CDR2 YSYEKL. This CDR3 is 15 amino acids long. Here the CDR3 DNA reads TGCGCCAGCAGCCCTGGGGACAGGGATGCAGATACGCAGTATTTT. It yields the protein CASSPGDRDADTQYF.

The V and J genes are TRBV5-4 and TRBJ1-2; the D is unclear. The CDR3 spans 14 residues. Germline V lookup: CDR1 SGHNT, CDR2 YYREEE (reference sequence). V lost 4 bases to trimming and J lost 6 bases, with 16 bases between them. CDR3 residues: CASSVDRRVNGYTF. DNA of the CDR3: TGTGCCAGCAGCGTGGACCGGAGGGTGAATGGCTACACCTTC.

CDR3 DNA: TGTGCCAGCAGCCCCACAGGGTACGAGCAGTACTTC. The encoded protein is CASSPTGYEQYF. The chain links TRBV7-2 to TRBJ2-7, with a weak D call TRBD1 (6 bases). V dropped 5 bases and J dropped 4 bases, with 9 bases sitting between them. The germline V gene has CDR1 SGHTA and CDR2 FQGNSA. The CDR3 has 12 amino acids. Drawing the rest from reference TRBV7-2 and TRBJ2-7, the complete variable domain is GAGVSQSPSNKVTEKGKDVELRCDPISGHTALYWYRQSLGQGLEFLIYFQGNSAPDKSGLPSDRFSAERTGGSVSTLTIQRTQQEDSAVYLCASSPTGYEQYFGPGTRLTVT.

The chain couples TRBV21-1 to TRBJ2-1; the table's TRBD2 call for D was not verified on the DNA. TRBV21-1 corresponds to a pseudogene. This CDR3 region has 15 residues. CDR3 coding DNA: TGTGCCAGCAGCAACCCTAGCGGGAGGGTCTGTGAGCAGTTCTTC. Translated, it gives CASSNPSGRVCEQFF.